Detailed here is one TCR beta chain. No antigen is known for it. Germline CDR1 MDHEN, CDR2 SYDVKM. The CDR3 is made up of 12 amino acids. These data come from a study of OX40 agonist ivuxolimab in advanced cancers. Overall study: The dose-escalation cohort was about 86% male, with a mean age of 60 years, ranging roughly 20 to 90.

Clones were read by immunoSEQ multiplex PCR, and TCRdb kept only the in-frame ones, dropping some. The sample holds 40,000 to 50,000 clones, 80% to 90% seen once. The study, taken as a whole, reports: CD4+ and CD8+ blood T cells expanded clonally by week 6 at 0.1 to 3.0 mg/kg.

The chain recombines TRBV28 with TRBJ2-5; D unclear. The better agreement between TRBJ2-7 and the DNA end casts doubt on the J call. The receptor was isolated from an adult with an advanced solid tumor such as melanoma, head and neck, liver or kidney cancer. This material consisted of CD4+ or CD8+ T cells sorted from blood, taken in a trial of the OX40 agonist ivuxolimab. CDR3 region: CASSLPGYEQYF. The CDR3 nucleotides read TGTGCCAGCAGTTTACCTGGGTACGAGCAGTACTTC.